This TCR beta chain came from a study of OX40 agonist ivuxolimab in advanced cancers. At the level of the study: Patients receiving dose escalation had hepatocellular carcinoma, melanoma, renal cell or head and neck cancer.

Data came from immunoSEQ multiplex PCR; TCRdb stores just in-frame clones and leaves some out. This table holds some 74,000 clones, roughly four fifths found once. V was clipped by 4 bases and J by 4 bases, with 13 bases between them. In germline, CDR1 is SGHVS, CDR2 FQNEAQ. This CDR3 has 15 residues. The source of this sequence is an adult with an advanced solid tumor such as melanoma, head and neck, liver or kidney cancer. The V call is TRBV7-8, the J call TRBJ2-2, with D perhaps TRBD1 (6 bases). Sample: CD4+ or CD8+ T cells sorted from blood, taken in a trial of the OX40 agonist ivuxolimab. The CDR3 sequence is CASSSNRVGTGELFF. CDR3 DNA: TGTGCCAGCAGCTCCAACAGGGTTGGCACCGGGGAGCTGTTTTTT.